Described below is a single TCR beta chain sequence and its context. This sample stems from a study of blood T cell repertoires in COVID-19. Study in general: Acute-phase and convalescent COVID-19 samples originated in the United States, Italy and Spain. The analysed material was cDNA or gDNA that came from T cells, B-cell-depleted T cells, or PBMCs.

Enrolled during active infection, Seattle patients were then followed longitudinally. V lost 1 base to trimming and J lost 2 bases; unmatched junction nucleotides: 7. The CDR3 length is 16 residues. Germline CDR1 and CDR2: LNHDA and SQIVND (reference sequence). In the original analysis: Amplifying reference gene primers gave estimates of nucleated cell counts. Data came from immunoSEQ multiplex PCR; TCRdb stores just in-frame clones and leaves some out. V, J and clone size are taken as reported in that table, and D and trimming were inferred from the DNA itself. The table has over 250,000 clones, 84% seen once; the top ten hold more than 1.1%.

The receptor was derived from a human donor with COVID-19, enrolled during active disease. The donor label of this sample is uncertain. The specimen was peripheral blood. The rearrangement uses TRBV19 and TRBJ2-7; 8 positions match TRBD2. CDR3 residues: CASSIAAGGVPYEQYF. CDR3 nucleotide sequence: TGTGCCAGTAGTATAGCGGCGGGAGGCGTTCCCTACGAGCAGTACTTC.